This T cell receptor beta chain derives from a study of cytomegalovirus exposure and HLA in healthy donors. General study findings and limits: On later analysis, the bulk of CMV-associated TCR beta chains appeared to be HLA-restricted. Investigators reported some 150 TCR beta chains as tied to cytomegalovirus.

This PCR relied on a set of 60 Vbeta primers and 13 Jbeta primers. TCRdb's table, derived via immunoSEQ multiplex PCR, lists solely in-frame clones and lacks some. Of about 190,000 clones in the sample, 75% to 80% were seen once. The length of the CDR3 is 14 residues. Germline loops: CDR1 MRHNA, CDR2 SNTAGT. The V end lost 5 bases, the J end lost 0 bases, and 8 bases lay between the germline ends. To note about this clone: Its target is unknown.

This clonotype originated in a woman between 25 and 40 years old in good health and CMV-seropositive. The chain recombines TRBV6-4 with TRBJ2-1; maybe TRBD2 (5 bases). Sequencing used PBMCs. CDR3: CASSHGDSYNEQFF. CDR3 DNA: TGTGCCAGCAGTCACGGGGACTCCTACAATGAGCAGTTCTTC.